This record covers a single T cell receptor beta chain. What this receptor recognizes is not known. It has no much larger one-base neighbor in the sample; base qualities were not kept. The CDR1 and CDR2 encoded by the germline V gene (reference sequence) are SEHNR and FQNEAQ. V is pared back by 0 bases and J by 2 bases, with 16 bases lying between the germline termini. The CDR3 measures 18 amino acids from cysteine to phenylalanine. CDR3 DNA is the only sequence kept; it has 54 bases, read in frame from the first base. The sample originates from a study of Tregs in tolerant kidney transplant recipients (dated by TCRdb to between 2018 and 2021). A note on the overall study: TCRbeta sequencing was used in the study to identify donor-specific regulatory T cells before combined kidney and bone marrow transplantation, and the identified cells were then tracked after transplant. TCRbeta repertoire sequencing was used in a few healthy controls to compare several ways of expanding Tregs specific for an allogeneic donor.

For TCRbeta CDR3 sequencing, genomic DNA was extracted from sorted cells using the QIAGEN DNeasy Blood and Tissue Kit. Through immunoSEQ, high-throughput TCRbeta CDR3 sequencing was done commercially, including PCR amplification with internal controls and bias correction. In the authors' own workflow: Unique productive TCRbeta sequences were defined by CDR3 nucleotide sequence when primers matched and otherwise by CDR3 amino acid sequence together with Vbeta and Jbeta genes. Sorting error was corrected by removing sequences shared between sorted populations at a frequency ratio of 2:1 or less, and the remaining shared sequences were assigned to the higher population. Donor-reactive sequences were defined as at least 5-fold expanded in CFSE-low cells versus unstimulated cells, with frequency of at least 0.01% in CFSE-low cells. Repertoire divergence was quantified by Jensen-Shannon divergence calculated from the top 100 TCRbeta sequences ranked by frequency. For any sample with multiple sequencing runs, sorting error was corrected in each run separately before the runs were pooled. TCRdb obtained this table from immuneACCESS and retained in-frame rearrangements with V and J assigned. These tables miss some clones; where compared with another copy, unresolved V genes account for less than half of the shortfall, and the remainder is unexplained. V, J and clone size are taken as reported in that table, and D and trimming were inferred from the DNA itself. The sample table holds 50,000 or so clones, of which 91% were seen once. The ten top clones hold about 0.63% of the sample.

Thawed PBMCs were FACS-sorted into unstimulated Tregs (CD4+CD25+CD127-), CD4+ non-Tregs (CD4+CD25-), CD4 cells and CD8 cells. Before Treg sorting, thawed PBMCs were rested overnight at 37°C with about 200 IU/ml IL-2. Blood from healthy controls was obtained either as purchased buffy coats or from healthy volunteers. Healthy control blood was processed by Ficoll density gradient to PBMCs and cryopreserved; patient PBMCs were collected before and after transplant. Results and caveats for the whole study, not just this receptor: Expanding Tregs with activated donor B cells appeared to identify the most biologically relevant and donor-specific TCRbeta repertoire. Biological reproducibility was not directly addressed, though technical replication error appeared minimal. Because only a small number of patients were included, the study had limitations, and the results will need to be validated in larger populations as well as under other immunosuppression protocols.

This TCR was sampled from a human donor in good health. Sequencing used Tregs from blood. This receptor chain uses TRBV7-9 and TRBJ1-4; the D gene is possibly TRBD1, with 5 bases matching. The CDR3 protein: CASSLALDSEGTNEKLFF. The DNA reads TGTGCCAGCAGCTTAGCACTCGACAGCGAGGGGACTAATGAAAAACTGTTTTTT.